Listed below are T cell receptor beta chains from one sample, sequenced in a study of cytomegalovirus exposure and HLA in healthy donors. The table came from immunoSEQ multiplex PCR; TCRdb's copy has only in-frame clones and leaves some out. The sample shows under 120,000 clones, 70% to 80% of them seen only once. Material for sequencing was PBMCs. All receptors come from a female donor in good health and CMV-seropositive. Both conserved end residues are part of each CDR3. Each record gives: V gene, CDR3 length, D gene, clone size, J gene, CDR3 DNA, CDR3 protein. D genes are given only for firm matches. Size is omitted from some rows. Given values are once, few, many or a class for expanded clones.

v_call: TRBV29-1
cdr3_length: 13
d_call: -
clone_size: -
j_call: TRBJ1-3
cdr3_nt: TGCAGCGTGTCGGAGAGCTCTGGAAACACCATATATTTT
cdr3_aa: CSVSESSGNTIYF

v_call: TRBV5-8
cdr3_length: 15
d_call: TRBD1
clone_size: -
j_call: TRBJ1-3
cdr3_nt: TGTGCCAGCAGCCTCCGGACAGGGTCTGGAAACACCATATATTTT
cdr3_aa: CASSLRTGSGNTIYF

v_call: TRBV28
cdr3_length: 18
d_call: -
clone_size: -
j_call: TRBJ2-5
cdr3_nt: TGTGCCAGCAGCCACCGCCCTGGGGCAGGCCCTAACCGGGAGACCCAGTACTTC
cdr3_aa: CASSHRPGAGPNRETQYF

v_call: TRBV10-3
cdr3_length: 16
d_call: TRBD1
clone_size: -
j_call: TRBJ1-2
cdr3_nt: TGTGCCATCAGATCCGGACAGGGGGCAGGAAACTATGGCTACACCTTC
cdr3_aa: CAIRSGQGAGNYGYTF

v_call: TRBV19
cdr3_length: 16
d_call: -
clone_size: -
j_call: TRBJ1-3
cdr3_nt: TGTGCCAGTAGTGGGTCAGGCCAGTCCTCTGGAAACACCATATATTTT
cdr3_aa: CASSGSGQSSGNTIYF

v_call: TRBV12-5
cdr3_length: 15
d_call: -
clone_size: -
j_call: TRBJ2-1
cdr3_nt: TGTGCTAGTGGTTTGCCACGGGGGAGAAACAATGAGCAGTTCTTC
cdr3_aa: CASGLPRGRNNEQFF

v_call: TRBV7-3
cdr3_length: 13
d_call: -
clone_size: -
j_call: TRBJ1-1
cdr3_nt: TGTGCCAGCAGCTTATTGGCGGGCGTACCCGCTTTCTTT
cdr3_aa: CASSLLAGVPAFF

v_call: TRBV7-9
cdr3_length: 15
d_call: -
clone_size: -
j_call: TRBJ1-2
cdr3_nt: TGTGCCAGCAGCTTAGGGGCCGGGACAAACTATGGCTACACCTTC
cdr3_aa: CASSLGAGTNYGYTF

v_call: TRBV13
cdr3_length: 12
d_call: TRBD1
clone_size: once
j_call: TRBJ2-7
cdr3_nt: TGTGCCAGCAGCCTAGGACAGGGCCCCGTCGTCTTC
cdr3_aa: CASSLGQGPVVF

v_call: TRBV7-6
cdr3_length: 14
d_call: -
clone_size: few
j_call: TRBJ1-5
cdr3_nt: TGTGCCAGCAGCTTAGGGACAGTTAATCAGCCCCAGCATTTT
cdr3_aa: CASSLGTVNQPQHF

v_call: TRBV5-8
cdr3_length: 15
d_call: -
clone_size: few
j_call: TRBJ1-6
cdr3_nt: TGTGCCAGCAGCCTCCCGGGAGAGAACAATTCACCCCTCCACTTT
cdr3_aa: CASSLPGENNSPLHF

v_call: TRBV6-5
cdr3_length: 14
d_call: -
clone_size: -
j_call: TRBJ2-7
cdr3_nt: TGTGCCAGCAGCCCCCTGGGGGGAGCCTACGAGCAGTACTTC
cdr3_aa: CASSPLGGAYEQYF

v_call: TRBV5-8
cdr3_length: 14
d_call: -
clone_size: -
j_call: TRBJ2-7
cdr3_nt: TGTGCCAGCAGCTATGACATGGGGGCGAGCGAGCAGTACTTC
cdr3_aa: CASSYDMGASEQYF

v_call: TRBV6-1
cdr3_length: 13
d_call: -
clone_size: -
j_call: TRBJ1-5
cdr3_nt: TGTGCCAGCAGTGAATTTGACAGTCAGCCCCAGCATTTT
cdr3_aa: CASSEFDSQPQHF

v_call: TRBV5-1
cdr3_length: 18
d_call: TRBD2
clone_size: -
j_call: TRBJ2-3
cdr3_nt: TGCGCCAGCAGCCCTGGCGGGACTAGCGGGGCCCGCACAGATACGCAGTATTTT
cdr3_aa: CASSPGGTSGARTDTQYF

v_call: TRBV4-3
cdr3_length: 15
d_call: TRBD2
clone_size: once
j_call: TRBJ2-3
cdr3_nt: TGCGCCAGCAGCCAGGGGACTAGCGGGAGAGATACGCAGTATTTT
cdr3_aa: CASSQGTSGRDTQYF

v_call: TRBV14
cdr3_length: 17
d_call: TRBD2
clone_size: few
j_call: TRBJ2-1
cdr3_nt: TGTGCCAGCAGCCAAGCCGGGCTAGCGGCGGTCTACAATGAGCAGTTCTTC
cdr3_aa: CASSQAGLAAVYNEQFF

v_call: TRBV7-2
cdr3_length: 14
d_call: TRBD2
clone_size: -
j_call: TRBJ2-1
cdr3_nt: TGTGCCAGCAGCTTACGAGCGGGGGGGCATGAGCAGTTCTTC
cdr3_aa: CASSLRAGGHEQFF

v_call: TRBV19
cdr3_length: 13
d_call: -
clone_size: -
j_call: TRBJ2-5
cdr3_nt: TGTGCCAGTAGTAACCAGCGTCAAGAGACCCAGTACTTC
cdr3_aa: CASSNQRQETQYF

v_call: TRBV6-5
cdr3_length: 14
d_call: -
clone_size: -
j_call: TRBJ1-1
cdr3_nt: TGTGCCAGCAGTTACGGAGGGAGGGAGGGGGAAGCTTTCTTT
cdr3_aa: CASSYGGREGEAFF

v_call: TRBV5-1
cdr3_length: 15
d_call: -
clone_size: -
j_call: TRBJ1-1
cdr3_nt: TGCGCCAGCAGCCGCGAGGTTGAGGGTTTCACTGAAGCTTTCTTT
cdr3_aa: CASSREVEGFTEAFF

v_call: TRBV6-1
cdr3_length: 14
d_call: -
clone_size: few
j_call: TRBJ1-4
cdr3_nt: TGTGCCAGCAGTCGCAGGGAAACTAATGAAAAACTGTTTTTT
cdr3_aa: CASSRRETNEKLFF